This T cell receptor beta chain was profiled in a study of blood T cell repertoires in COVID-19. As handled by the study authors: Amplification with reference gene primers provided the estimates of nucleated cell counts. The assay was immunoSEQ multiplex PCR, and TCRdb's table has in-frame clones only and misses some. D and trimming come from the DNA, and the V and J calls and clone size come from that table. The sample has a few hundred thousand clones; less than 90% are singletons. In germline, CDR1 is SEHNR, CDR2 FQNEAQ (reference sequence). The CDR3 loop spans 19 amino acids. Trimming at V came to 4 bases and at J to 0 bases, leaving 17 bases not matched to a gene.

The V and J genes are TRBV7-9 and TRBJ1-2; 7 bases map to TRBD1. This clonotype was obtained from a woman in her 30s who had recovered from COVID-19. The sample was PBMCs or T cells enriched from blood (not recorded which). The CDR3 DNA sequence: TGTGCCAGCAGCTCCCAGACGATAATACCAGGGGGTGCTAACTATGGCTACACCTTC. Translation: CASSSQTIIPGGANYGYTF. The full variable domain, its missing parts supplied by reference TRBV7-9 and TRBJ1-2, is DTGVSQNPRHKITKRGQNVTFRCDPISEHNRLYWYRQTLGQGPEFLTYFQNEAQLEKSRLLSDRFSAERPKGSFSTLEIQRTEQGDSAMYLCASSSQTIIPGGANYGYTFGSGTRLTVV.